Sequencing of this T cell receptor beta chain was carried out in a study of identical twins listed by TCRdb under 2016. Some background on the complete study: To test whether fetal clonotypes persist, this study deep-sequenced TCR alpha and beta repertoires from monozygotic twins, from unrelated adults of various ages, and from cord blood. To rule out contamination, replicate twin experiments were performed at different times with different library preparation protocols.

Results and caveats for the whole study, not just this receptor: The excess sharing between twins in beta out-of-frame sequences was weaker because fewer shared sequences reduced the signal-to-noise ratio. In monozygotic twins, recombination models systematically underestimated out-of-frame TCR alpha sharing, but the models matched the sharing seen between unrelated individuals. Zero-insertion analyses could be partly confounded by invariant T cells such as MAIT and iNKT, although diverse VJ usage argued against such confounding for most clonotypes. Abundant cord blood beta clonotypes carried fewer insertions; young adult naive repertoires showed a weaker similar trend, while memory repertoires showed none. Because the same donors could not be followed over many years, conclusions were based on cross-sectional statistical analysis. Compared with coincidental sharing between unrelated individuals, out-of-frame TCR alpha sequences shared between twins showed an excess of sequences with low generation probability.

All donors were healthy Caucasians. Library preparation was by 5' RACE. Sequencing used an Illumina HiSeq 2000. Template switching added a universal primer binding site, and the final cDNA carried a unique molecular identifier that allowed TCR cDNA molecules to be counted accurately. Specific primers in the conserved constant-segment region were used to synthesize first-strand cDNA for the TCR alpha and beta chains. To control for contamination, every cDNA library was double barcoded, receiving both a SMART-Mk sample barcode and Illumina barcodes. TruSeq adapter sequences and Illumina sample barcodes were added in two successive PCR steps. TCR alpha and beta cDNA libraries were sequenced on the Illumina HiSeq platform with custom primers. Per the original workflow: Unique molecular identifiers were extracted from raw reads with MiGEC, and CDR3 positions were determined with MiXCR. For each individual, recombination models were inferred using an EM algorithm with the repgenHMM and IGoR tools. Shared clonotype analysis was performed with the tcR package in R, normalizing sharing by the product of cloneset sizes. To study raw recombination free of thymic and clonal selection effects, out-of-frame nonproductive sequences were analyzed. TCRdb cleaned the public reads at Q25 with fastp, built clones with MiXCR and kept in-frame beta chains. Identical CDR3 proteins give one entry, which carries the most common genes and DNA. The V and J calls come from TCRdb's annotation, not from the publication. The sample table records roughly 1,500,000 distinct CDR3 sequences; roughly 35% of these occur just once. Roughly 0.3% of the sample belongs to the ten largest clones.

In this sample, this clonotype turned up many times. It lacks a known antigen. Base quality data are lacking; no much larger clone is found one base away. Reading the germline V gene gives CDR1 ENHRY and CDR2 SYGVKD. Cut back by 2 bases and 2 bases, the V and J ends lie 3 bases apart. There are 12 amino acids in the CDR3, from cysteine to phenylalanine inclusive. Only the CDR3 portion is preserved as DNA: 36 bases, with reading frame beginning at the first base. The receptor chain draws on TRBV10-3 and TRBJ1-2, with the identity of the D gene unclear. Sample: cord blood. This TCR came from a newborn girl in good health. CDR3 protein: CAISEDNYGYTF. The DNA sequence follows: TGTGCCATCAGTGAGGACAACTATGGCTACACCTTC.